This T cell receptor beta chain stems from a study of blood T cell repertoires in COVID-19. Study-level information: COVID-19 samples, acute and convalescent, were from the United States, Italy and Spain.

Germline V gives CDR1 SGHRS, CDR2 YFSETQ. The V segment lost 4 bases and the J segment 6 bases; nucleotides outside the gene matches: 3. The length of the CDR3 is 13 residues. The assay was immunoSEQ multiplex PCR, and TCRdb's table has in-frame clones only and misses some. The sample holds about 160,000 clones, roughly nine tenths seen once. The TCR comes from a woman aged 55 to 70 with active or convalescent COVID-19. The source material was peripheral blood. This sequence joins TRBV5-1 and TRBJ1-2; the match to TRBD1 covers 10 bases. The CDR3 is CASSPTGGDGYTF. The CDR3 coding sequence is TGCGCCAGCAGCCCGACAGGGGGCGATGGCTACACCTTC.